This is a list of T cell receptor beta chains from one sample in a study of T cells in narcolepsy. Clones were read by immunoSEQ multiplex PCR, and TCRdb kept only the in-frame ones, dropping some. Of 23,000 or so clones listed, roughly 81% are singletons. The sample taken for sequencing was CD45RA- memory CD4+ T cells from PBMCs. These receptors were collected from a human donor with narcolepsy. The CDR3 runs from the conserved cysteine through the conserved F or W. D genes are given only for firm matches. Expanded clones are given a class, and other clones once, few, many or no size at all.

TRBD1,TRBV29-1,TRBJ1-1,.,CSARGGKNTEAFF,TGCAGCGCCAGGGGGGGCAAGAACACTGAAGCTTTCTTT
.,TRBV27,TRBJ2-2,once,CASSFRTGELFF,TGTGCCAGCAGTTTCCGGACCGGGGAGCTGTTTTTT
TRBD2,TRBV14,TRBJ2-1,.,CASSQLLASGTGDEQFF,TGTGCCAGCAGCCAACTCCTGGCTAGCGGCACCGGCGATGAGCAGTTCTTC
TRBD2,TRBV6-5,TRBJ2-7,.,CASRTSGFSYEQYF,TGTGCCAGCCGGACTAGCGGGTTCTCCTACGAGCAGTACTTC
.,TRBV6-1,TRBJ2-7,.,CASSEFYEQYF,TGTGCCAGCAGTGAATTCTACGAGCAGTACTTC
.,TRBV21-1,TRBJ1-5,.,CASRQGQPQHF,TGTGCCAGTAGACAGGGTCAGCCCCAGCATTTT
.,TRBV19,TRBJ2-7,.,CASSIAGTSSYEQYF,TGTGCCAGTAGTATAGCAGGGACATCGTCCTACGAGCAGTACTTC
TRBD2,TRBV19,TRBJ2-1,.,CASRPGLAVYNEQFF,TGTGCCAGTAGGCCGGGACTAGCGGTGTACAATGAGCAGTTCTTC
.,TRBV7-2,TRBJ2-5,.,CASSLVWGVKETQYF,TGTGCCAGCAGCTTAGTGTGGGGGGTAAAGGAGACCCAGTACTTC
.,TRBV2,TRBJ1-2,.,CASEEGGLFGYTF,TGTGCCAGCGAAGAAGGGGGGCTGTTTGGCTACACCTTC
.,TRBV28,TRBJ2-7,.,CASSWSRSTYEQYF,TGTGCCAGCAGTTGGAGTAGGTCGACCTACGAGCAGTACTTC
.,TRBV19,TRBJ2-2,.,CASHRVMSYAGELFF,TGTGCCAGTCACCGGGTGATGTCATACGCCGGGGAGCTGTTTTTT
TRBD1,TRBV28,TRBJ1-5,once,CASSEHDRAGQPQHF,TGTGCCAGCAGTGAACACGACAGGGCCGGGCAGCCCCAGCATTTT
.,TRBV7-2,TRBJ2-3,.,CASSLGRSTDTQYF,TGTGCCAGCAGCTTGGGCAGAAGCACAGATACGCAGTATTTT
.,TRBV7-2,TRBJ1-4,.,CASSSRRTEKLFF,TGTGCCAGCAGCTCCCGACGAACCGAAAAACTGTTTTTT
.,TRBV6-6,TRBJ2-2,.,CASIQGNLGTGELFF,TGTGCCAGCATCCAGGGGAATTTAGGCACCGGGGAGCTGTTTTTT
TRBD2,TRBV6-5,TRBJ2-2,.,CASSFRTSANTGELFF,TGTGCCAGCAGTTTTCGGACTAGCGCGAACACCGGGGAGCTGTTTTTT
.,TRBV4-3,TRBJ1-3,.,CASSQGEVGYTIYF,TGCGCCAGCAGCCAAGGGGAGGTGGGGTACACCATATATTTT
.,TRBV6-5,TRBJ1-3,once,CASSYSRGGIGNTIYF,TGTGCCAGCAGTTACTCGAGGGGCGGTATAGGAAACACCATATATTTT
TRBD1,TRBV5-1,TRBJ1-4,.,CASSLGPNRGDEKLFF,TGCGCCAGCAGCTTGGGACCAAACAGGGGGGATGAAAAACTGTTTTTT
.,TRBV5-8,TRBJ2-1,once,CASSSLGRSSYNEQFF,TGTGCCAGCAGCTCCCTAGGGAGGAGCTCCTACAATGAGCAGTTCTTC
TRBD2,TRBV7-7,TRBJ2-5,.,CASSLGGLGQETQYF,TGTGCTAGCAGCTTAGGGGGACTAGGCCAAGAGACCCAGTACTTC
.,TRBV7-3,TRBJ2-3,.,CASSFGLARTDTQYF,TGTGCCAGCAGCTTTGGGCTAGCGCGCACAGATACGCAGTATTTT